This is a list of T cell receptor beta chains from one sample in a study of T cells in localized non-small cell lung cancer. The assay was immunoSEQ multiplex PCR, and TCRdb's table has in-frame clones only and misses some. The sample records 55,000 to 80,000 clones, 84% being singletons. This specimen was peripheral blood, taken before any cancer treatment. The receptors derive from a female donor older than 55 with stage I lung adenocarcinoma. CDR3s include the opening cysteine and the closing phenylalanine or tryptophan. A D gene is named only where the DNA matches it firmly. Clone size is shown for a subset of rows, as once, few, many or a class of expanded clone.

CASSPSGSYEQYF TGTGCCAGCAGCCCTAGCGGGAGCTACGAGCAGTACTTC . 13 TRBJ2-7 TRBD2 TRBV7-3
CASRRAGTGVHEQYF TGTGCCAGCAGACGGGCCGGGACAGGGGTCCACGAGCAGTACTTC . 15 TRBJ2-7 TRBD1 TRBV27
CASSGEGSGNTIYF TGTGCCAGCAGCGGAGAAGGCTCTGGAAACACCATATATTTT few 14 TRBJ1-3 . TRBV7-9
CASSGYQKLQYF TGTGCCAGCAGTGGATATCAGAAGCTCCAGTACTTC . 12 TRBJ2-5 . TRBV25-1
CASSQKGTNTGELFF TGTGCCAGCAGTCAAAAAGGGACGAACACCGGGGAGCTGTTTTTT . 15 TRBJ2-2 . TRBV5-4
CASTLTVGGTDTQYF TGTGCCAGCACCCTGACAGTGGGGGGCACAGATACGCAGTATTTT . 15 TRBJ2-3 . TRBV13
CASSLGDGNSGNTIYF TGCGCCAGCAGCTTAGGAGACGGAAACTCTGGAAACACCATATATTTT . 16 TRBJ1-3 . TRBV5-1
CASSPLSPGELFF TGTGCCAGCTCACCACTTAGCCCCGGGGAGCTGTTTTTT . 13 TRBJ2-2 . TRBV18
CASSHQKLQVSEAFF TGTGCCAGCAGCCACCAGAAACTACAGGTCTCAGAAGCTTTCTTT . 15 TRBJ1-1 . TRBV6-6
CAWSPGSQETQYF TGTGCCTGGAGTCCTGGATCCCAAGAGACCCAGTACTTC . 13 TRBJ2-5 . TRBV30
CASNLDLAKNIQYF TGTGCCAGCAACCTAGACCTAGCCAAAAACATTCAGTACTTC . 14 TRBJ2-4 . TRBV6-1
CASSSGQVYGGELFF TGCGCCAGCAGCTCTGGCCAGGTCTACGGCGGGGAGCTGTTTTTT . 15 TRBJ2-2 . TRBV5-1
CASSLARGPYEQYF TGTGCCAGCAGTTTAGCCAGGGGTCCCTACGAGCAGTACTTC . 14 TRBJ2-7 . TRBV27
CASSVEGRYEQYF TGTGCCAGCAGCGTAGAGGGTCGCTACGAGCAGTACTTC . 13 TRBJ2-7 . TRBV9
CASSRTGQTEAFF TGCGCCAGCAGCAGGACAGGGCAAACTGAAGCTTTCTTT . 13 TRBJ1-1 TRBD1 TRBV5-1
CASSVRDRVAPLHF TGCGCCAGCAGCGTAAGGGACAGGGTGGCACCCCTCCACTTT . 14 TRBJ1-6 TRBD1 TRBV5-1
CASSQEEERWLDGYTF TGCGCCAGCAGCCAAGAAGAGGAACGCTGGCTGGATGGCTACACCTTC few 16 TRBJ1-2 . TRBV4-1
CASSPEGRGQTNQPQHF TGTGCCAGCAGCCCAGAAGGCCGGGGACAGACGAATCAGCCCCAGCATTTT . 17 TRBJ1-5 TRBD1 TRBV7-6
CASSLGFGYTEAFF TGTGCCAGCAGCTTAGGTTTTGGGTACACTGAAGCTTTCTTT few 14 TRBJ1-1 . TRBV7-9
CAISKGQGAANEKLFF TGTGCCATCAGCAAAGGACAGGGGGCTGCTAATGAAAAACTGTTTTTT . 16 TRBJ1-4 TRBD1 TRBV10-3
CASHSEGGTGTEAFF TGTGCCAGCCATTCGGAGGGGGGGACGGGCACTGAAGCTTTCTTT . 15 TRBJ1-1 . TRBV11-2
CASSQDGQTNEKLFF TGTGCCAGCAGCCAAGATGGACAGACTAATGAAAAACTGTTTTTT few 15 TRBJ1-4 . TRBV4-2